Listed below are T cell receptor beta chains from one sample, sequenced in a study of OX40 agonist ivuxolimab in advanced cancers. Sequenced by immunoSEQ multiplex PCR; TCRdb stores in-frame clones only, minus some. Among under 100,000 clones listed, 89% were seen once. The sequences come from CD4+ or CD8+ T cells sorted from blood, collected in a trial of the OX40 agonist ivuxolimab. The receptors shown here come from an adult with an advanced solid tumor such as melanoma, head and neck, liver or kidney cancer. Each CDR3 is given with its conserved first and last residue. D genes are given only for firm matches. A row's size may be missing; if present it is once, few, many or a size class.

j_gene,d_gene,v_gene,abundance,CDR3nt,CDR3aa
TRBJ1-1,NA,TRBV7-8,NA,TGTGCCAGCAGCTTAGCGTGGGGGATTACTGAAGCTTTCTTT,CASSLAWGITEAFF
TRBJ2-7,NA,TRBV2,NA,TGTGCCAGCAGTTCCCGGGACTGGTCGGGCGAGCAGTACTTC,CASSSRDWSGEQYF
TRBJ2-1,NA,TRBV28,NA,TGTGCCAGCAGTCAGGCAGACTACAATGAGCAGTTCTTC,CASSQADYNEQFF
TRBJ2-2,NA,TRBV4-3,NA,TGCGCCAGCAGCCAAGATCAGGGGCGAGGGTCCCCACCCGGGGAGCTGTTTTTT,CASSQDQGRGSPPGELFF
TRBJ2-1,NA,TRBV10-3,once,TGTGCCATCAGTGACGGGGATAGACTCAATGAGCAGTTCTTC,CAISDGDRLNEQFF
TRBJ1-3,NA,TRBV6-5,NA,TGTGCCAGCAGTAATCGGGGTCGATTAGGAAACACCATATATTTT,CASSNRGRLGNTIYF
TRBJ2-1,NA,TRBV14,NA,TGTGCCAGCAGCCAAGAATCAAGGGGTCAACAGTTCTTC,CASSQESRGQQFF
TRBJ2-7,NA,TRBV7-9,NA,TGTGCCAGCAGCTTAGTCCCAGGTAACTACGAGCAGTACTTC,CASSLVPGNYEQYF
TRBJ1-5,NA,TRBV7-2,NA,TGTGCCAGCAGCTTAGCGAAGGGTTTTTCGGGCAATCAGCCCCAGCATTTT,CASSLAKGFSGNQPQHF
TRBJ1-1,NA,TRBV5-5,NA,TGTGCCAGCAGCCCCGGACGGTGGGGCATGAACACTGAAGCTTTCTTT,CASSPGRWGMNTEAFF
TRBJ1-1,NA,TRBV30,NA,TGTGCCTGGAGTGCCCCTTCTACGGCTTTCTTT,CAWSAPSTAFF
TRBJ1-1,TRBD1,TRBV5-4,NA,TGTGCCAGCAGCTTGGGTTCGGACAGGGGGCTGAACACTGAAGCTTTCTTT,CASSLGSDRGLNTEAFF
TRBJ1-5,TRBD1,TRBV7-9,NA,TGTGCCAGCAGCCTCTCAGGGGGCGACAATCAGCCCCAGCATTTT,CASSLSGGDNQPQHF
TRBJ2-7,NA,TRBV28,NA,TGTGCTATACGGAGTGGGGGACGGGCCTACGAGCAGTACTTC,CAIRSGGRAYEQYF
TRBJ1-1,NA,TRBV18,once,TGTGCCAGCTCACTAGGCGGGTTAGGCACTGAAGCTTTCTTT,CASSLGGLGTEAFF
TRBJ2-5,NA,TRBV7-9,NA,TGTGCCAGCAGCTCCCCACCCGGACAGGGAGGGAGGGAGACCCAGTACTTC,CASSSPPGQGGRETQYF
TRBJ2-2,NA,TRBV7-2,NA,TGTGCCAGCAGCTTTGAAAATCTAGCGCTGCGCACCGGGGAGCTGTTTTTT,CASSFENLALRTGELFF
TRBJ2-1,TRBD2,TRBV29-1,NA,TGCAGCGTTGGGGCGGGAGAGACTATCGATGGGCAGTTCTTC,CSVGAGETIDGQFF
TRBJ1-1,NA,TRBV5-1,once,TGCGCCAGCAGCTTGGACAGGGTCGCCGACGCTGAAGCTTTCTTT,CASSLDRVADAEAFF
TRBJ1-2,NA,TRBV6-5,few,TGTGCCAGCAGTTACTCAACAGGGAGGTATGGCTACACCTTC,CASSYSTGRYGYTF
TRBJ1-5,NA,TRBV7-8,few,TGTGCCAGCAGCTTAGTAGGGGTGGGGTTCACGCAGCCCCAGCATTTT,CASSLVGVGFTQPQHF
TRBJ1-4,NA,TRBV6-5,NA,TGTGCCAGCAGCCTACGCGGCGCAGAAAAACTGTTTTTT,CASSLRGAEKLFF
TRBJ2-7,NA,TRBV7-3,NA,TGTGCCAGCAGCTTAGACAGCTCCTACGAGCAGTACTTC,CASSLDSSYEQYF
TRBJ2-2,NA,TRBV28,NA,TGTGCCAGCAGTTTTTCGCAGGGATGGACCGGGGAGCTGTTTTTT,CASSFSQGWTGELFF
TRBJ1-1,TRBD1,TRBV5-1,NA,TGCGCCAGCAGCCCCCGGACAGGGGAGGACACTGAAGCTTTCTTT,CASSPRTGEDTEAFF
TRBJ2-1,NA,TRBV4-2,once,TGTGCCAGCAGCCAAGATCTTCAGGAGCAGTTCTTC,CASSQDLQEQFF
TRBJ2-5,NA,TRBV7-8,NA,TGTGCCAGCAGCTTAACTCAGGGGACCCAGTACTTC,CASSLTQGTQYF
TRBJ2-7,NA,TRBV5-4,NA,TGTGCCAGCAGCGGATCCATCAGACCCTACGAGCAGTACTTC,CASSGSIRPYEQYF
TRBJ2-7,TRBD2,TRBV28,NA,TGTGCCAGCAGACCCCGGGGGGACGGGAGGGCTTACGAGCAGTACTTC,CASRPRGDGRAYEQYF
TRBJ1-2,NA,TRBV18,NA,TGTGCCAGCTCACCACGGATTGAGGGTAACAACTATGGCTACACCTTC,CASSPRIEGNNYGYTF
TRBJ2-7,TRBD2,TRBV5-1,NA,TGCGCCAGCAGCGCCCCGCAGGCGGGAGGGCCCTACGAGCAGTACTTC,CASSAPQAGGPYEQYF
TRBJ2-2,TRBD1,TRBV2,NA,TGTGCCAGCAGCCACAGGGGTGTGAACACCGGGGAGCTGTTTTTT,CASSHRGVNTGELFF
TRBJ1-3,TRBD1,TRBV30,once,TGTGCCTGGAGTCAGGGGGTTGAAAACACCATATATTTT,CAWSQGVENTIYF
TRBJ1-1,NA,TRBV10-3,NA,TGTGCCATCAGTGAGTCCCAGGGAGGGAACACTGAAGCTTTCTTT,CAISESQGGNTEAFF
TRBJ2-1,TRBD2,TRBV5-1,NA,TGCGCCAGCAGTTACGCGACTAGCGGGGGCAATGAGCAGTTCTTC,CASSYATSGGNEQFF
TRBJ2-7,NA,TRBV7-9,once,TGTGCCAGCAGCTTTCGGGACGGATCCTACGAGCAGTACTTC,CASSFRDGSYEQYF
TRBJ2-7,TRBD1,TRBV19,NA,TGTGCCAGTAGAGACAGGGGCTACGAGCAGTACTTC,CASRDRGYEQYF
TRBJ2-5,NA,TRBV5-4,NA,TGTGCCAGCAGCTTGGCCGGAGCCGGAGAAGAGACCCAGTACTTC,CASSLAGAGEETQYF
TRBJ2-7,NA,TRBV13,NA,TGTGCCAGCAGCTACAGGGAGGGAAACGAGCAGTACTTC,CASSYREGNEQYF
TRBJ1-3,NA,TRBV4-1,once,TGCGCCAGCAGCCAAGAGTGGGTCTCTGGAAACACCATATATTTT,CASSQEWVSGNTIYF
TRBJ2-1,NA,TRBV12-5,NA,TGTGCTAGTCATCGTATAGGGAGCCACAATGAGCAGTTCTTC,CASHRIGSHNEQFF
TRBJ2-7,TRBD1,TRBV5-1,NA,TGCGCCAGCAGCTTCGGGACAGGGTTACCCTACGAGCAGTACTTC,CASSFGTGLPYEQYF
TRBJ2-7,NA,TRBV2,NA,TGTGCCAGCCGGGAAGGGGCAAACTCCTACGAGCAGTACTTC,CASREGANSYEQYF
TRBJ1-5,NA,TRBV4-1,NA,TGCGCCAGCAGCCAAGAATTGGGGAGGAATCAGCCCCAGCATTTT,CASSQELGRNQPQHF
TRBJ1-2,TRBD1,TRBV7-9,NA,TGTGCCAGCAGCTTGTCCGGGACAGGGGGCGGAGGCTACACCTTC,CASSLSGTGGGGYTF
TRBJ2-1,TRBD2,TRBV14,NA,TGTGCCAGCAGCCTTCGACTAGCGGGAACATCACCGCAGTTCTTC,CASSLRLAGTSPQFF
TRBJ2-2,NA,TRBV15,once,TGTGCCACCAGCCTCCCCGGGGGCGGATGGACGAACACCGGGGAGCTGTTTTTT,CATSLPGGGWTNTGELFF
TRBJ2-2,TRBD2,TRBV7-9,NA,TGTGCCAGCAGACCCGGGGGGAGGAACACCGGGGAGCTGTTTTTT,CASRPGGRNTGELFF
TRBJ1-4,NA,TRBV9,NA,TGTGCCAGCGCCCGGGGGGGAGGCGAAAAACTGTTTTTT,CASARGGGEKLFF
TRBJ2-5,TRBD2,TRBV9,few,TGTGCCAGCAGCGTAGGTAATAGCGGGAGTACGGAGACCCAGTACTTC,CASSVGNSGSTETQYF
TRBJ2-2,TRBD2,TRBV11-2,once,TGTGCCAGCAGCTTCCGTCTAGCGGGCGGCACCGGGGAGCTGTTTTTT,CASSFRLAGGTGELFF
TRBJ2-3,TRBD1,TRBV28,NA,TGTGCCAGCGGCTCGGCCAGGGGGCGGACAGATACGCAGTATTTT,CASGSARGRTDTQYF
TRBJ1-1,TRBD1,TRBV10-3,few,TGTGCCATCAGTGAGCCCCGACAGGGGCTCGCTGAAGCTTTCTTT,CAISEPRQGLAEAFF
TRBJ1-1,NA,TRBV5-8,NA,TGTGCCAGCAGCCCGGGGCCCTCCCGGATAAACACTGAAGCTTTCTTT,CASSPGPSRINTEAFF
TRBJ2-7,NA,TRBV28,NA,TGTGCCAGCAGACTACCTACCTGGGCAGGAAGCTCCTACGAGCAGTACTTC,CASRLPTWAGSSYEQYF
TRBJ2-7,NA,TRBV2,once,TGTGCCAGCAGTAACGTTCAGGGAAGCGAGCAGTACTTC,CASSNVQGSEQYF
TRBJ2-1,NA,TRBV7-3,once,TGTGCCAGCGGCGGAAGTATCGGCGATGAGCAGTTCTTC,CASGGSIGDEQFF
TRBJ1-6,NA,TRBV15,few,TGTGCCACCAGCAGTGACCCGGACTCCCTAGTCTCACCCCTCCACTTT,CATSSDPDSLVSPLHF
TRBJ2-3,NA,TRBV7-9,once,TGTGCCAGCGGCTCACGACGGAGTTTCACAGATACGCAGTATTTT,CASGSRRSFTDTQYF